The present T cell receptor (beta chain) was sequenced within a study of T cell changes during pregnancy in multiple sclerosis. Sequenced by immunoSEQ multiplex PCR; TCRdb stores in-frame clones only, minus some. The data hold about 36,000 clones, with roughly 90% observed a single time. This specimen was CD8+ T cells from peripheral blood mononuclear cells, taken in the third trimester of pregnancy. This clonotype was obtained from a female donor with multiple sclerosis, enrolled in a pregnancy study.

The CDR3 DNA is TGTGCCAGCAGCTTGCCCAGAACCTACGAGCAGTACTTC. It encodes CASSLPRTYEQYF. This rearrangement joins TRBV7-9 to TRBJ2-7; no firm D call. The V gene lost 3 bases and the J gene lost 2 bases, with 8 bases spanning the gap. The CDR3 runs 13 residues. The germline V gene has CDR1 SEHNR and CDR2 FQNEAQ (reference sequence).